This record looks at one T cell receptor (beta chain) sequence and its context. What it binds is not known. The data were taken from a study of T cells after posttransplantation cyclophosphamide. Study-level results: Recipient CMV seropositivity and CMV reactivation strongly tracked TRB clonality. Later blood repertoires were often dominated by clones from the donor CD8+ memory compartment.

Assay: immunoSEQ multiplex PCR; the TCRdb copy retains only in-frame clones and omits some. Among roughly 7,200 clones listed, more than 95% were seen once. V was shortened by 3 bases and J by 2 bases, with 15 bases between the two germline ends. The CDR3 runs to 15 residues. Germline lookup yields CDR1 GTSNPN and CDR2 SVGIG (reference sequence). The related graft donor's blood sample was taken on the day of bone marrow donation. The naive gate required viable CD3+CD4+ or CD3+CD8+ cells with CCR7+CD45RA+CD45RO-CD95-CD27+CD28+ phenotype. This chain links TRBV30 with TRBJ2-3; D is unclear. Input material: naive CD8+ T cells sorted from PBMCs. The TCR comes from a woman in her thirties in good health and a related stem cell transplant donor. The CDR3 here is CAWSLTQEFTDTQYF. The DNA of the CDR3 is TGTGCCTGGAGCCTAACCCAAGAATTCACAGATACGCAGTATTTT.